The following is a T cell receptor beta chain sequence with its context. This entry comes from a study of blood T cell repertoires in COVID-19. Germline values: CDR1 SEHNR, CDR2 FQNEAQ (reference sequence). This CDR3 spans 15 amino acids. V was clipped by 3 bases and J by 4 bases, with 15 bases between them. The data were produced by immunoSEQ multiplex PCR, yet TCRdb's version contains in-frame clones alone and is incomplete. The table lists about 49,000 clones, approximately 81% of them singletons. The TCR originated in a woman aged 80 or over with COVID-19, enrolled during active disease. The specimen sequenced was peripheral blood. The V gene is TRBV7-9, the J gene TRBJ2-5, with D uncertain. This CDR3 is CASSLPLSPTETQYF. CDR3 bases: TGTGCCAGCAGCTTGCCCCTCAGTCCCACAGAGACCCAGTACTTC.